This T cell receptor (beta chain) comes out of a study of blood T cell repertoires in COVID-19. In the study overall: Samples of COVID-19 (acute and convalescent) were obtained from the United States, Italy and Spain. T cells, B-cell-depleted T cells, or PBMCs provided the cDNA or gDNA that served as material.

Participant ages covered about 18 to 89 years across about two dozen US areas. Sequenced by immunoSEQ multiplex PCR; TCRdb stores in-frame clones only, minus some. The sample lists some 380,000 clones; roughly 86% were seen once. The receptor's source is a woman in her thirties or forties with acute COVID-19. Sequencing was done on a sample of PBMCs or T cells enriched from blood (not recorded which).

CDR3 nucleotide sequence: TGTGCCAGCAGCTACGGGTTCGGCGAGGAAGATACGCAGTATTTT. Encoded protein: CASSYGFGEEDTQYF. The chain is built from TRBV7-9 and TRBJ2-3; the D is unclear. V was shortened by 4 bases and J by 5 bases, with 16 bases between the two germline ends. The CDR3 loop spans 15 amino acids. Germline CDR1 reads SEHNR; CDR2 reads FQNEAQ (reference sequence).